This T cell receptor (beta chain) was retrieved from a study of response to subunit inactivated influenza vaccine (dated by TCRdb to between 2018 and 2020). Notes on the research overall: The study used deep quantitative T cell receptor repertoire profiling to track responses to a trivalent subunit inactivated influenza vaccine.

CDR1 and CDR2 are drawn from the germline V gene: LGHNA, YSLEER. Trimming removed 0 bases from V and 6 bases from J, leaving 17 bases between the germline ends. The CDR3 starts with the cysteine, ends with the phenylalanine, and has 16 residues. CDR3 DNA only is kept here, 48 bases in frame from base 1. Overall study results and their limits: The authors suggested that each seasonal influenza vaccination may recruit only a limited number of new T cells.

This clonotype has more than one count but fewer than ten. There is no known antigen for this receptor. Per-base qualities were not stored, and no clone one base away is much larger. Receptors were amplified or captured by RT-PCR. Sequencing relied on an Illumina HiSeq 2500. TCRdb reprocessed the public reads (quality trimming at Q25 with fastp, clone calling with MiXCR) and kept in-frame beta chains. Here each entry gathers all rows of one CDR3 protein and keeps the most common genes and DNA. This sample gives 290,000 or so distinct CDR3 sequences in total; around 20% of them show up just once. Over 9% of the sample is in the top ten clones.

The sequenced sample was PBMCs from blood, obtained approximately 20 months after vaccination. The origin of this receptor is a man between 50 and 69 years old who received an inactivated influenza vaccine. Donor details come from another sample of the same person, matched by shared clones. The sequence links TRBV4-3 to TRBJ1-1, with TRBD1 perhaps the D gene, on 5 matching bases. At the DNA level, the sequence is TGCGCCAGCAGCCAAGATCTAAAAGGGGCTAACGCTGAAGCTTTCTTT. This is translated as CASSQDLKGANAEAFF.